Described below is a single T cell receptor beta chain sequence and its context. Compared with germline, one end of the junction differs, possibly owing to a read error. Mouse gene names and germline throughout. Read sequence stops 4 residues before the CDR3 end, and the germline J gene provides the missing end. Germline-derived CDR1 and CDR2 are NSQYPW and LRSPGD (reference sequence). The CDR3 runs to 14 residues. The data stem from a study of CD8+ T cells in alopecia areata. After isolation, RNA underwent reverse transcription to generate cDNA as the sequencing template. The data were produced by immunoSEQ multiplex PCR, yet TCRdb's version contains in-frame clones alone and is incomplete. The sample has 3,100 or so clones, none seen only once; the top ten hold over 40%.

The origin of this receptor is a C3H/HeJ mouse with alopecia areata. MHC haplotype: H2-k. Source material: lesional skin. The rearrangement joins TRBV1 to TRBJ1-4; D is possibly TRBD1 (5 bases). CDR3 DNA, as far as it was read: TGCACCAGCAGCGGAGTCAGGGATGACGAA. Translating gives CTSSGVRDDE. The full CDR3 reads CTSSGVRDDERLFF. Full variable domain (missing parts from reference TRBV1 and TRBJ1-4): VTLLEQNPRWRLVPRGQAVNLRCILKNSQYPWMSWYQQDLQKQLQWLFTLRSPGDKEVKSLPGADYLATRVTDTELRLQVANMSQGRTLYCTSSGVRDDERLFFGHGTKLSVL.